The next 12 T cell receptor beta chains were all read from a single sample in a study of CXCR3-negative and CXCR3-positive naive CD8 T cells. These receptors have no known antigen. Libraries were UMI-labeled 5' RACE TRB cDNA. TCRdb re-called the 5' RACE reads and gives one entry per CDR3 protein, without DNA. The sample has around 60,000 distinct CDR3 sequences. Study-level points and caveats: When CXCR3-positive naive cells were set against CXCR3-negative naive cells, the former had more hydrophobic TRB CDR3s.

Specimen: naive CXCR3+ CD8+ T cells from blood. Subset in this sample: CD45RO-CCR7+CD27+CD95- naive CD8+ T cells expressing CXCR3 (TNR3+). The receptors were sampled from a human donor in good health. Some clones in this sample may be carry-over from other donors' samples.

This chain joins TRBV21-1 and TRBJ2-1. TRBV21-1 corresponds to a pseudogene. There are 16 residues in the CDR3. The CDR3: CASSKGEARRFNEQFF.

The chain employs TRBV7-3 and TRBJ2-7. The CDR3 is 14 amino acids. Germline CDR1 SGHTA, CDR2 FQGTGA. The CDR3 loop reads CASSLSATTYEQYF. The complete variable domain, with remaining parts taken from reference TRBV7-3 and TRBJ2-7, reads GAGVSQTPSNKVTEKGKYVELRCDPISGHTALYWYRQSLGQGPEFLIYFQGTGAADDSGLPNDRFFAVRPEGSVSTLKIQRTERGDSAVYLCASSLSATTYEQYFGPGTRLTVT.

The chain employs TRBV6-4 and TRBJ1-5; TCRdb gives TRBD1 as the D gene, but with no DNA this cannot be confirmed. This CDR3 is built from 17 residues. CDR1 is MRHNA, CDR2 SNTAGT, per germline. CDR3 in amino acids: CASSDTPHRLSNQPQHF.

The gene calls are TRBV9 and TRBJ2-7; lacking DNA, the TRBD1 call made by TCRdb goes unchecked. The CDR3 totals 14 residues. Germline V lookup: CDR1 SGDLS, CDR2 YYNGEE. Here the CDR3 reads CASSRGTVTYEQYF.

The chain carries TRBV4-1 and TRBJ2-5; the D call of TRBD1 rests on TCRdb alone, since no DNA is present to check it. The CDR3 length is 13 residues. CDR1 and CDR2 from the germline V gene are MGHRA and YSYEKL. CDR3 residues: CASRRQEQETQYF.

The V call is TRBV10-3, the J call TRBJ2-7; TCRdb names TRBD1, which stays unverified in the absence of DNA. Per the germline V gene, CDR1 is ENHRY and CDR2 is SYGVKD. This CDR3 contains 15 residues. The CDR3 protein is CAISEGTGTHYEQYF.

The J gene is TRBJ1-4, the V gene TRBV7-6. Germline V gene data show CDR1 as SGHVS and CDR2 as FNYEAQ. This CDR3 is built from 15 residues. CDR3 protein: CASSLRTSTNEKLFF.

The chain couples TRBV6-5 to TRBJ2-7; without DNA, the TCRdb call of TRBD2 cannot be checked. Per the germline V gene, CDR1 is MNHEY and CDR2 is SVGAGI. There are 13 residues in the CDR3. The CDR3 loop reads CATKPGGLVEQYF.

The CDR3 spells CASSAATGTYEQYF. The chain employs TRBV7-6 and TRBJ2-7; TCRdb outputs TRBD1, but without DNA this stays unchecked. The CDR3 spans 14 residues. CDR1 and CDR2 from the germline V gene are SGHVS and FNYEAQ.

The chain joins TRBV27 to TRBJ1-6; TCRdb lists TRBD1, though no DNA is available to test this call. CDR3 length: 15 residues. Germline CDR1 is MNHEY and CDR2 is SMNVEV (reference sequence). The CDR3 protein is CASSDPGTGSSPLHF.

The chain is built from TRBV4-2 and TRBJ2-1; TCRdb's D gene call, TRBD2, goes unchecked for lack of DNA. Germline CDR1 and CDR2: LGHNA and YNFKEQ. The CDR3 runs 16 residues. The CDR3 reads CASSRVLAGGGNEQFF.

V usage is TRBV29-1 and J usage is TRBJ2-7; TCRdb proposes TRBD2, but this gene call is untestable without DNA. CDR1 and CDR2 (germline): SQVTM, ANQGSEA. This CDR3 region has 13 residues. CDR3: CSVGSGGLYEQYF.